This is a list of T cell receptor beta chains from one sample in a study of beta chain features in type 1 diabetes. Some clones are missing from TCRdb's copy, which holds only in-frame ones; the method was immunoSEQ multiplex PCR. Among hundreds of thousands of clones, 11% to 15% were seen once, and the ten largest hold 0.04%. The sequenced material came from naive CD4+ T cells from blood. The receptors derive from a man between 18 and 29 years old with type 1 diabetes. Both conserved end residues are part of each CDR3. The D gene is left open where the match is weak. Rows give clone size only sometimes, using once, few, many, or a class for an expanded clone.

12 | TRBJ2-3 | TRBV30 | - | - | TGTGCCTGGAGTGGCTCCGGGAATACGCAGTATTTT | CAWSGSGNTQYF
13 | TRBJ1-2 | TRBV9 | few | - | TGTGCCAGCAGCGTTGACACTAACTATGGCTACACCTTC | CASSVDTNYGYTF
14 | TRBJ2-1 | TRBV7-7 | many | - | TGTGCTAGCAGCTTAGCTTCTAGGGGCAATGAGCAGTTCTTC | CASSLASRGNEQFF
14 | TRBJ2-2 | TRBV6-6 | few | TRBD1 | TGTGCCAGCAGGCAGGGGGCAAACACCGGGGAGCTGTTTTTT | CASRQGANTGELFF
14 | TRBJ2-1 | TRBV19 | few | TRBD1 | TGTGCCAGTTTCTCTCGGGGACAGAACAATGAGCAGTTCTTC | CASFSRGQNNEQFF
16 | TRBJ2-1 | TRBV2 | few | TRBD2 | TGTGCCAGCAGTGAGGAGGGGCTAGCGGCCTACAATGAGCAGTTCTTC | CASSEEGLAAYNEQFF
14 | TRBJ1-6 | TRBV5-6 | - | - | TGTGCCAGCAGCTTCTGGGCAACGGGATCACCCCTCCACTTT | CASSFWATGSPLHF
12 | TRBJ1-2 | TRBV7-2 | - | - | TGTGCCAGCAGCTTAGATGGGGCTGGCTACACCTTC | CASSLDGAGYTF
16 | TRBJ2-2 | TRBV5-1 | - | TRBD2 | TGCGCCAGCAGCTTTACTCCACCGGGGGGCACCGGGGAGCTGTTTTTT | CASSFTPPGGTGELFF
14 | TRBJ2-7 | TRBV9 | - | TRBD1 | TGTGCCAGCAGCGCTGGACAGGGGGCAGAGGAGCAGTACTTC | CASSAGQGAEEQYF
9 | TRBJ2-1 | TRBV23-1 | few | - | TGCGCCAGCACCCTGGAGCAGTTCTTC | CASTLEQFF
17 | TRBJ2-7 | TRBV14 | - | TRBD2 | TGTGCCAGCAGCCGGATAGGACTAGCGGGAAACTCCTACGAGCAGTACTTC | CASSRIGLAGNSYEQYF
12 | TRBJ1-1 | TRBV29-1 | few | - | TGCAGCTCCTCCAGGTCTAACACTGAAGCTTTCTTT | CSSSRSNTEAFF
14 | TRBJ1-2 | TRBV7-3 | - | - | TGTGCCAGCAGCCGTGACAGGACCGACTATGGCTACACCTTC | CASSRDRTDYGYTF
14 | TRBJ2-7 | TRBV19 | - | - | TGTGCCAGTAGTATCGCAGCTTCTACCTACGAGCAGTACTTC | CASSIAASTYEQYF
16 | TRBJ2-7 | TRBV6-6 | - | TRBD1 | TGTGCCAGCAGTTACTCGATGGGACAGGGGGCCTTCGAGCAGTACTTC | CASSYSMGQGAFEQYF
19 | TRBJ2-3 | TRBV4-2 | few | TRBD2 | TGTGCCAGCAGTAGGTTATCTAGCGGGGGGCCACAGGGCACAGATACGCAGTATTTT | CASSRLSSGGPQGTDTQYF
15 | TRBJ1-1 | TRBV7-9 | few | TRBD1 | TGTGCCAGCAGCCCATGGACAGGGGGCAACACTGAAGCTTTCTTT | CASSPWTGGNTEAFF
14 | TRBJ2-3 | TRBV29-1 | few | TRBD2 | TGCTGCGTTGCCCAAAGCGGGAGTTCAGATACGCAGTATTTT | CCVAQSGSSDTQYF
13 | TRBJ1-1 | TRBV12-5 | few | - | TGTGCTAGTGGTAGCCGACTCGGCACTGAAGCTTTCTTT | CASGSRLGTEAFF
16 | TRBJ2-7 | TRBV29-1 | few | TRBD2 | TGCAGCGCCTCCGGACTAGCGGGAGGGCCCTCCTACGAGCAGTACTTC | CSASGLAGGPSYEQYF
15 | TRBJ1-5 | TRBV28 | - | - | TGTGCCAGCAGTTTATGGGGGATAGGCAATCAGCCCCAGCATTTT | CASSLWGIGNQPQHF
10 | TRBJ1-2 | TRBV18 | few | - | TGTGCCAGCTCACCCTCGAGCTACACCTTC | CASSPSSYTF
15 | TRBJ1-1 | TRBV5-1 | few | - | TGCGCCAGCAGCATTCCGGGAATCCAGAACACTGAAGCTTTCTTT | CASSIPGIQNTEAFF
12 | TRBJ1-1 | TRBV2 | few | - | TGTGCCAGTCTTCAGATGAACACTGAAGCTTTCTTT | CASLQMNTEAFF
15 | TRBJ2-7 | TRBV18 | - | TRBD2 | TGTGCCAGCTCATCCAGGGAGGGCTCTTTCTACGAGCAGTACTTC | CASSSREGSFYEQYF
14 | TRBJ2-3 | TRBV7-9 | few | - | TGTGCCAGCAGCCTCGGACTCGACACAGATACGCAGTATTTT | CASSLGLDTDTQYF
15 | TRBJ2-7 | TRBV28 | - | TRBD1 | TGTGCCAGCAGTCCGGGACAGCGGAGCTCCTACGAGCAGTACTTC | CASSPGQRSSYEQYF
16 | TRBJ2-5 | TRBV25-1 | few | - | TGTGCCAGCAGAGGACCCCCGGGGTCGTACCAAGAGACCCAGTACTTC | CASRGPPGSYQETQYF
13 | TRBJ2-7 | TRBV10-3 | few | TRBD2 | TGTGCCACCCGGCCGCGGGAGACCTACGAGCAGTACTTC | CATRPRETYEQYF
15 | TRBJ2-5 | TRBV5-1 | - | TRBD2 | TGCGCCAGCAGCTTGGACGGGGATAGCGGGAGTTCCCGGTACTTC | CASSLDGDSGSSRYF
12 | TRBJ2-1 | TRBV7-2 | few | - | TGTGCCAGCAGCCCCACGTTCGATGAGCAGTTCTTC | CASSPTFDEQFF
12 | TRBJ2-7 | TRBV7-2 | few | - | TGTGCCAGCAGCGCTAGCAGGGCATTGGAGTACTTC | CASSASRALEYF
11 | TRBJ2-7 | TRBV20-1 | few | - | TGCAGTGCTAGTCAGGGCTACGAGCAGTACTTC | CSASQGYEQYF
15 | TRBJ1-1 | TRBV4-3 | - | TRBD1 | TGCGCCAGCAGCCAACAGGGGGATTTGGACACTGAAGCTTTCTTT | CASSQQGDLDTEAFF
14 | TRBJ2-7 | TRBV6-5 | - | - | TGTGCCAGCAGTCCGAGGGGGGGACCAGACGAGCAGTACTTC | CASSPRGGPDEQYF
14 | TRBJ1-2 | TRBV2 | - | - | TGTGCCAGCACTCCACACGGGCAGGGCGGAGGCTACACCTTC | CASTPHGQGGGYTF
15 | TRBJ2-1 | TRBV27 | few | TRBD2 | TGTGCCAGCAGTGGGACTAGCGGGAGAGACAATGGGCAGTTCTTC | CASSGTSGRDNGQFF
15 | TRBJ1-2 | TRBV4-1 | few | - | TGCGCCAGCAGCCAAGATCTGTCCTCGCTGGGGGGCTACACCTTC | CASSQDLSSLGGYTF
15 | TRBJ2-5 | TRBV9 | - | - | TGTGCCAGCAGCGTAAAGGCCGGAACAGAAGAGACCCAGTACTTC | CASSVKAGTEETQYF
14 | TRBJ2-5 | TRBV4-3 | few | - | TGCGCCAGCAGCCAAGGAACAGGGCGAGAGACCCAGTACTTC | CASSQGTGRETQYF
14 | TRBJ2-1 | TRBV5-1 | - | TRBD1 | TGCGCCAGCAGCTCCTATGGACAGGGGAATGAGCAGTTCTTC | CASSSYGQGNEQFF
13 | TRBJ2-7 | TRBV30 | - | - | TGTGCCTGGAGGGGCGCGGGGACCTACGAGCAGTACTTC | CAWRGAGTYEQYF